This T cell receptor (beta chain) was sequenced for a study of blood T cell repertoires in COVID-19. For the study at large: The United States, Italy and Spain were the sources of the acute and convalescent COVID-19 samples. Sources were T cells, B-cell-depleted T cells, or PBMCs; the material itself was cDNA or gDNA.

Original methodology: Amplified reference gene primers provided the basis for estimating nucleated cell counts. The data were produced by immunoSEQ multiplex PCR, yet TCRdb's version contains in-frame clones alone and is incomplete. That table is the source of V, J and clone size, and D and trimming were worked out from the DNA. Of roughly 180,000 clones in the sample, more than 85% are singletons; the top ten hold 0.99%. The CDR3 covers 12 residues. V was shortened by 0 bases and J by 6 bases, with 8 bases between the two germline ends. CDR1 is GTSNPN, CDR2 SVGIG, per germline (reference sequence). This sequence joins TRBV30 and TRBJ1-2; D call uncertain. The sample was peripheral blood. The sequence was obtained from a man between 18 and 35 years old with acute or convalescent COVID-19. In DNA, the CDR3 is TGTGCCTGGAGTGTACTTGTAAATGGCTACACCTTC. Encoded protein: CAWSVLVNGYTF.